What follows are 14 T cell receptor beta chains derived from one specimen sequenced in a study of blood T cell repertoires in COVID-19. Clones were sequenced by immunoSEQ multiplex PCR, and TCRdb holds only the in-frame ones, with some missing. This sample has under 150,000 clones; approximately 77% occur once, and the top ten carry around 18%. Sequences were obtained from peripheral blood. The receptors come from a man older than 75 with acute or convalescent COVID-19.

This clone occurred a few times. The chain joins TRBV3-1 (or the pseudogene TRBV3-2) to TRBJ2-2, with D perhaps TRBD1 (6 bases). The germline V gene encodes CDR1 LGHDT and CDR2 YNNKEL (reference sequence). Trimming removed 1 base from V and 2 bases from J, with 14 bases in between. This CDR3 contains 17 residues. CDR3 amino acids: CASSQGGPGSNTGELFF. The DNA for the CDR3 is TGTGCCAGCAGCCAAGGGGGGCCAGGGTCAAACACCGGGGAGCTGTTTTTT.

This clone was seen a single time. The rearrangement joins TRBV7-5 to TRBJ2-7; TRBD1 was called by the table and not checked on the DNA. TRBV7-5 is annotated as a pseudogene. The CDR3 consists of 17 residues. The CDR3 is CARSLDSGTGVVYEQYF. The CDR3 nucleotides are TGTGCCAGAAGCTTAGATTCTGGGACAGGGGTCGTATACGAGCAGTACTTC.

V is TRBV4-2 and J is TRBJ2-4; 7 positions agree with TRBD2. The V and J ends lost 1 base and 5 bases, in that order; junction bases with no gene match: 8. CDR1 is LGHNA and CDR2 is YNFKEQ in the germline V gene. The CDR3 spans 16 residues. The CDR3 DNA is TGTGCCAGCAGCCAAGGGGGACTAAAAGCACAAAACATTCAGTACTTC. Protein product: CASSQGGLKAQNIQYF.

The gene calls are TRBV29-1 and TRBJ2-5; 8 bases line up with TRBD2. From germline, CDR1 is SQVTM and CDR2 ANQGSEA. The CDR3 contains 14 residues. J lost 3 bases, V lost 4 bases, and 7 bases had no gene match. CDR3 region: CSVGQFGGEETQYF. CDR3 bases: TGCAGCGTTGGACAATTCGGGGGGGAAGAGACCCAGTACTTC.

This clone was counted ten times or more. The chain recombines TRBV7-9 with TRBJ1-2; D gene uncertain. This CDR3 is 15 amino acids long. From germline, CDR1 is SEHNR and CDR2 FQNEAQ (reference sequence). Trimming removed 5 bases from V and 1 base from J, with 14 bases in between. This CDR3 reads CASSKDGGYNYGYTF. The DNA of the CDR3 is TGTGCCAGCAGCAAAGACGGAGGATATAACTATGGCTACACCTTC.

The sample holds one count of this clone. The chain joins TRBV7-9 to TRBJ2-4, with a weak D call TRBD1 (5 bases). This CDR3 comprises 14 residues. V lost 6 bases, J lost 4 bases, and 13 bases lay in between. Germline loops: CDR1 SEHNR, CDR2 FQNEAQ (reference sequence). The CDR3 DNA sequence: TGTGCCAGCAGTCTTGGAAAGGGGAAAAACATTCAGTACTTC. It translates to CASSLGKGKNIQYF.

This chain joins TRBV6-2 or TRBV6-3 and TRBJ2-1; TRBD2 matches at 14 bases. The germline CDR1 and CDR2 sequences are MNHEY and SVGEGT. Trimming cost V 6 bases and J 14 bases; bases outside gene matches: 15. This CDR3 is built from 16 residues. Here the CDR3 DNA reads TGTGCCAGCAGCCCGAGACTAGCGGGGGGGCCGGAGCAGGAGTTCTTC. It is translated as CASSPRLAGGPEQEFF.

This chain links TRBV5-4 with TRBJ2-5; 8 bases fit TRBD1. CDR1 SGHNT and CDR2 YYREEE come from the germline V gene (reference sequence). Germline trimming cut 4 bases from V and 2 bases from J; bases unmatched to any gene: 4. This CDR3 contains 14 residues. The CDR3 spells CASSLGQEQETQYF. The CDR3 DNA sequence: TGTGCCAGCAGCCTGGGACAGGAACAAGAGACCCAGTACTTC.

CDR3 sequence reads: CATSLQVQVKNIQYF. The DNA of the CDR3 is TGTGCCACCAGCCTCCAGGTTCAGGTCAAAAACATTCAGTACTTC. This chain connects TRBV15 to TRBJ2-4; D gene uncertain. Germline lookup yields CDR1 LNHNV and CDR2 YYDKDF (reference sequence). V gave up 5 bases and J gave up 3 bases, with 14 bases separating them. This CDR3 is built from 15 residues.

This chain joins TRBV12-3 or TRBV12-4 and TRBJ1-2; D unclear. Trimming removed 3 bases from V and 7 bases from J, with 9 bases in between. The CDR3 covers 12 residues. The CDR3 DNA sequence: TGTGCCAGCAGTTTCCGGGAGAGTGGCTACACCTTC. This translates into CASSFRESGYTF.

This chain uses TRBV7-8 with TRBJ2-5; possible D gene TRBD1, 5 bases. Germline values: CDR1 SGHVS, CDR2 FQNEAQ. Between the trimmed V and J ends, which lost 2 bases and 4 bases, there was a span of 5 bases. The CDR3 has 12 amino acids. The CDR3 DNA is TGTGCCAGCAGCTTACAGGGAGAGACCCAGTACTTC. Translation: CASSLQGETQYF.

The J gene is TRBJ1-6, the V gene TRBV18, with 7 bases that match TRBD1. V shed 1 base and J 5 bases; nucleotides not matched to a gene: 8. Germline CDR1 KGHSH, CDR2 LQKENI. The CDR3 spans 17 residues. The DNA for the CDR3 is TGTGCCAGCTCACCACACGTGGTAGGGACAGATAATTCACCCCTCCACTTT. It is translated as CASSPHVVGTDNSPLHF.

The chain carries TRBV18 and TRBJ2-3; 9 bases match TRBD2. This CDR3 is 17 amino acids long. Looked up from germline, CDR1 is KGHSH and CDR2 is LQKENI. J was trimmed by 9 bases and V by 3 bases; bases with no gene match: 16. The CDR3 region has the DNA TGTGCCAGCTCACCCCCTAGAGGGACTAGCCGGCAAGCCACGCAGTATTTT. Translating gives CASSPPRGTSRQATQYF.

V gene TRBV9 combines with J gene TRBJ1-3, with D perhaps TRBD1 (5 bases). Trimming shortened V by 3 bases and J by 0 bases, and 19 bases separated the two germline ends. Germline loops: CDR1 SGDLS, CDR2 YYNGEE. CDR3 length equals 18 residues. CDR3 DNA sequence: TGTGCCAGCAGCGCCGAAATGGACATACTTCTCTCTGGAAACACCATATATTTT. This gives the protein CASSAEMDILLSGNTIYF.